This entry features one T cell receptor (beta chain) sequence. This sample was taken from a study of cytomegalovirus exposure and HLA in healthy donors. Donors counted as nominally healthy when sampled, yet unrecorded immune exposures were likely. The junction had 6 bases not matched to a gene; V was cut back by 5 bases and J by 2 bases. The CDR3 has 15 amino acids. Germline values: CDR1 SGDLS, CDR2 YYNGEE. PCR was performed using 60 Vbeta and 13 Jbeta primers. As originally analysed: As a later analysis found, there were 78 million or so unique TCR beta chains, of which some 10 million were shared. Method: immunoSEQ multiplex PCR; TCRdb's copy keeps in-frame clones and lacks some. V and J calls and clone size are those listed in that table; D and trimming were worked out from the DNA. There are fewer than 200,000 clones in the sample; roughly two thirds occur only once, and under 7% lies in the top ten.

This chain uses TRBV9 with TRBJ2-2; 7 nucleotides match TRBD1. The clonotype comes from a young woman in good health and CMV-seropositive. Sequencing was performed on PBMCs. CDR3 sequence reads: CASRQGNPNTGELFF. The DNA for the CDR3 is TGTGCCAGCAGACAGGGGAATCCAAACACCGGGGAGCTGTTTTTT.